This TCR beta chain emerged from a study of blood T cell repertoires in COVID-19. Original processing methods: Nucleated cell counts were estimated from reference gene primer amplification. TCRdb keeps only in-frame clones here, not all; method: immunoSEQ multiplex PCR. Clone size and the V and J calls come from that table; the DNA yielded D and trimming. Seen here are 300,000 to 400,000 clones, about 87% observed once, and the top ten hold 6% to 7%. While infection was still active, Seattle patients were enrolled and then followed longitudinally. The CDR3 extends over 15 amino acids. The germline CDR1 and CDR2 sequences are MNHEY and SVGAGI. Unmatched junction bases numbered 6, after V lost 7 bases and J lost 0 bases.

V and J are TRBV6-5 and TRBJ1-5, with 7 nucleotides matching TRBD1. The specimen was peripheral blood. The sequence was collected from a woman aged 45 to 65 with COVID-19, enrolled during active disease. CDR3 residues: CASTLRTGSNQPQHF. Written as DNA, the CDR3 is TGTGCCAGCACTCTACGGACAGGTAGCAATCAGCCCCAGCATTTT.